This T cell receptor (beta chain) was profiled in a study of vaccination and CD4 T cells after COVID-19. Comments on this clonotype: No antigen is known for it.

Oncomine TCR Beta short-read sequencing was applied to DNA from cultured CD4+ T cells. TCRdb re-called the PCR reads with MiXCR, one entry per CDR3 protein. The sample records 9,500 to 11,000 distinct CDR3 sequences, roughly 27% being singletons. Treatment meaning: roughly 10-day PBMC culture with coronavirus spike peptide pools or control peptides (ViraFEST assay). Researchers reported culturing approximately 2 million PBMCs per well with roughly 10 IU/ml IL-2 and 10 ug/ml peptide pools. Between the trimmed V and J ends, which lost 2 bases and 7 bases, there was a span of 8 bases. This CDR3 has 12 residues. CDR1 and CDR2 from the germline V gene are SNHLY and FYNNEI.

This clonotype was sampled from a human donor who received a COVID-19 vaccine. This material consisted of CD4+ T cells from blood, cultured in vitro, taken before SARS-CoV-2 vaccination. The V call is TRBV2, the J call TRBJ1-2; D not resolved. This CDR3 is CASSERHRGYTF. As DNA, the CDR3 is TGTGCCAGCAGTGAACGACACCGTGGCTACACCTTC. The full variable domain, in which reference TRBV2 and TRBJ1-2 provide the parts outside the CDR3, is EPEVTQTPSHQVTQMGQEVILRCVPISNHLYFYWYRQILGQKVEFLVSFYNNEISEKSEIFDDQFSVERPDGSNFTLKIRSTKLEDSAMYFCASSERHRGYTFGSGTRLTVV.